This T cell receptor beta chain derives from a study of T cell changes during pregnancy in multiple sclerosis. From germline, CDR1 is MNHNS and CDR2 SASEGT. The CDR3 covers 15 residues. The junction had 3 bases not matched to a gene; V was cut back by 2 bases and J by 4 bases. Assay used: immunoSEQ multiplex PCR; TCRdb lists only in-frame clones, some missing. In the table there are around 41,000 clones, approximately 91% of which are singletons. The material sequenced was PBMCs (not recorded whether the cells were cultured). The chain links TRBV6-1 to TRBJ2-2, with TRBD1 matching 8 bases. The TCR was taken from a female donor with multiple sclerosis, enrolled in a pregnancy study. The CDR3 here is CASSEPGQVTGELFF. Here the CDR3 DNA reads TGTGCCAGCAGTGAACCGGGACAGGTCACCGGGGAGCTGTTTTTT.